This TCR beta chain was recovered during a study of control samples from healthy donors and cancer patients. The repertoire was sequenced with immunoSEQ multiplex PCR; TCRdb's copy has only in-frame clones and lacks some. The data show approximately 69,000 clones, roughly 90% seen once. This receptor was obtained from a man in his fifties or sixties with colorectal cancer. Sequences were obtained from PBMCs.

In DNA form, the CDR3 reads TGTGCCACCAGCAGAGATCTCGGCATGAGGAATGGCTACACCTTC. Residues: CATSRDLGMRNGYTF. V gene TRBV15 combines with J gene TRBJ1-2, with D uncertain. The CDR3 totals 15 residues. Per germline, CDR1 LNHNV and CDR2 YYDKDF (reference sequence). V was cut by 0 bases and J by 6 bases, with 14 bases left in between.